The 21 T cell receptor beta chains listed next were all sequenced from one sample in a study of T-cell memory formation after mild COVID-19 (dated by TCRdb to about 2021). Libraries were made using 5' RACE. Sequenced on an Illumina NovaSeq 6000. The public reads were reanalyzed by TCRdb: fastp trimming at Q25, MiXCR alignment, in-frame beta chains only. Entries that share a CDR3 protein sequence are merged under the most common genes and DNA. The sample table shows 130,000 to 150,000 distinct CDR3 sequences, and approximately 21% are seen once. The ten largest clones take up approximately 2.4% of the sample. The sequenced sample consisted of PBMCs or a T cell subset sorted from them (not recorded which). The source is an adult woman who had mild COVID-19 (a few samples of this study predate the infection). The sample titles of this study are shuffled in the database, so cell type and time point are left out; the donor was told from shared clones.

There are a few counts of this clonotype. The V and J genes are TRBV7-6 and TRBJ2-1; tentative D call: TRBD2 (5 bases). Trimming shortened V by 5 bases and J by 10 bases, and 12 bases separated the two germline ends. Germline-derived CDR1 and CDR2 are SGHVS and FNYEAQ. This CDR3 comprises 12 residues. The CDR3 sequence: CASSPYRREQFF. DNA of the CDR3: TGTGCCAGCAGCCCCTACCGGAGGGAGCAGTTCTTC.

This clonotype was counted between two and nine times. This chain connects TRBV7-2 to TRBJ2-1; D is unclear. Germline V gene lookup returns CDR1 SGHTA and CDR2 FQGNSA. The CDR3 totals 16 residues. Trimming removed 4 bases from V and 1 base from J, with 14 bases in between. CDR3 loop: CASSSRSGFSYNEQFF. CDR3 coding DNA: TGTGCCAGCAGCTCTCGCAGTGGCTTTTCCTACAATGAGCAGTTCTTC.

This clonotype was recorded a few times. The chain employs TRBV30 and TRBJ1-5; 10 nucleotides match TRBD1. CDR1 and CDR2 (germline): GTSNPN, SVGIG (reference sequence). V shed 2 bases and J 2 bases; nucleotides not matched to a gene: 9. CDR3 length: 17 amino acids. The CDR3 nucleotides read TGTGCCTGGAGTTTGGACAGGGGGGGGATGGGCAATCAGCCCCAGCATTTT. Its translation: CAWSLDRGGMGNQPQHF.

The rearrangement uses TRBV12-3 or TRBV12-4 and TRBJ2-3; D is possibly TRBD1 (5 bases). Trimming cost V 6 bases and J 4 bases, with 20 bases left between them. The CDR3 totals 16 residues. CDR3 coding DNA: TGTGCCAGCAGGATGGGCAGGGCCTCGCCCGCAGATACGCAGTATTTT. This codes for CASRMGRASPADTQYF.

This clonotype showed up many times. V usage is TRBV24-1 and J usage is TRBJ2-3; 8 bases fit TRBD1. V shed 7 bases, J shed 7 bases, and the junction held 3 bases outside the gene matches. The CDR3 covers 12 residues. Germline V gene data show CDR1 as KGHDR and CDR2 as SFDVKD. DNA for the CDR3: TGTGCCACCAGGGACAGGGCTTATACGCAGTATTTT. Its translation is CATRDRAYTQYF.

This clonotype was found a few times. The chain recombines TRBV20-1 with TRBJ1-4; 7 positions agree with TRBD1. This CDR3 spans 15 amino acids. The V gene's germline CDR1 is DFQATT and CDR2 SNEGSKA (reference sequence). V shed 0 bases, J shed 8 bases, and the junction held 9 bases outside the gene matches. CDR3 protein: CSARETGQGDEKLFF. CDR3 DNA: TGCAGTGCTAGAGAGACAGGTCAGGGGGACGAAAAACTGTTTTTT.

The V call is TRBV6-6, the J call TRBJ2-1; 10 positions agree with TRBD2. V lost 6 bases and J lost 4; bases outside the gene matches: 6. Germline CDR1 reads MNHNY; CDR2 reads SVGAGI (reference sequence). The CDR3 runs 15 residues. The CDR3 sequence is CASSSELAGYNEQFF. CDR3 DNA sequence: TGTGCCAGCAGCTCGGAACTAGCGGGGTACAATGAGCAGTTCTTC.

This clonotype was recorded a few times. The rearrangement links TRBV6-1 to TRBJ2-2; 8 nucleotides match TRBD1. Germline V gene sequence: CDR1 MNHNS, CDR2 SASEGT. CDR3 length equals 13 residues. V lost 9 bases to trimming and J lost 1 base; unmatched junction nucleotides: 1. CDR3 sequence reads: CARGTGNTGELFF. The CDR3, as DNA: TGTGCCAGAGGGACAGGGAACACCGGGGAGCTGTTTTTT.

This clonotype came up many times. This chain links TRBV29-1 with TRBJ1-1; D is ambiguous. Germline lookup yields CDR1 SQVTM and CDR2 ANQGSEA. Between the trimmed V and J ends, which lost 2 bases and 5 bases, there was a span of 15 bases. This CDR3 spans 14 amino acids. CDR3 residues: CSVEPPARKTEAFF. The CDR3, as DNA: TGCAGCGTTGAACCGCCCGCGAGGAAGACTGAAGCTTTCTTT.

Only a few counts were recorded for this clonotype. The genes are TRBV11-2 and TRBJ2-3; tentative D call: TRBD2 (5 bases). CDR3 length: 16 residues. Germline assignment: CDR1 SGHAT and CDR2 FQNNGV. Trimming cost V 1 base and J 4 bases, with 15 bases left between them. CDR3: CASSLAAGLPSDTQYF. CDR3 in DNA: TGTGCCAGCAGCTTAGCCGCGGGTCTTCCGTCAGATACGCAGTATTTT. The variable domain in full, completed from reference TRBV11-2 and TRBJ2-3, reads EAGVAQSPRYKIIEKRQSVAFWCNPISGHATLYWYQQILGQGPKLLIQFQNNGVVDDSQLPKDRFSAERLKGVDSTLKIQPAKLEDSAVYLCASSLAAGLPSDTQYFGPGTRLTVL.

This clonotype turned up a few times. The chain employs TRBV20-1 and TRBJ2-3, with 7 nucleotides matching TRBD2. From germline, CDR1 is DFQATT and CDR2 SNEGSKA (reference sequence). The CDR3 sequence is 16 residues long. V shed 0 bases and J 3 bases; nucleotides not matched to a gene: 9. The CDR3 region has the DNA TGCAGTGCTAGAGACTACGGCGGGAGACGGACAGATACGCAGTATTTT. Residues: CSARDYGGRRTDTQYF.

The V gene is TRBV29-1, the J gene TRBJ1-2; tentatively, D is TRBD1 (6 bases). Germline assignment: CDR1 SQVTM and CDR2 ANQGSEA. The V end lost 1 base, the J end lost 7 bases, and 16 bases lay between the germline ends. CDR3 length: 14 residues. The chain's CDR3 is CSVEVGGRLLGYTF. The CDR3 DNA reads TGCAGCGTTGAAGTTGGGGGGCGCCTCCTTGGCTACACCTTC.

The V gene is TRBV5-1, the J gene TRBJ2-1, with 8 bases matching TRBD1. Germline V CDR1 and CDR2: SGHRS, YFSETQ. The CDR3 is made up of 17 amino acids. Trimming at V came to 3 bases and at J to 9 bases, leaving 17 bases not matched to a gene. The CDR3 sequence: CASSSYSPGQVGSEQFF. The CDR3 DNA reads as TGCGCCAGCAGCTCCTACTCACCGGGACAGGTAGGCAGTGAGCAGTTCTTC. The full variable domain, its missing parts supplied by reference TRBV5-1 and TRBJ2-1, is KAGVTQTPRYLIKTRGQQVTLSCSPISGHRSVSWYQQTPGQGLQFLFEYFSETQRNKGNFPGRFSGRQFSNSRSEMNVSTLELGDSALYLCASSSYSPGQVGSEQFFGPGTRLTVL.

This clonotype was found many times. V usage is TRBV5-1 and J usage is TRBJ2-7; D may be TRBD2 (5 bases). Germline lookup yields CDR1 SGHRS and CDR2 YFSETQ. The V and J ends lost 0 bases and 3 bases respectively, with 13 bases between them. This CDR3 is 15 amino acids long. The CDR3 reads CASSLVSDYRYEQYF. CDR3 DNA sequence: TGCGCCAGCAGCTTGGTAAGCGACTACCGCTACGAGCAGTACTTC.

This clonotype appeared a few times. The chain carries TRBV5-6 and TRBJ2-6; D gene uncertain. The length of the CDR3 is 12 residues. Germline-derived CDR1 and CDR2 are SGHDT and YYEEEE. V was cut by 7 bases and J by 1 base, with 3 bases left in between. The CDR3 is CASLSGANVLTF. CDR3 nucleotides: TGTGCCAGCCTGTCTGGGGCCAACGTCCTGACTTTC.

In this sample, this clonotype turned up many times. The V gene is TRBV7-9, the J gene TRBJ2-3, with 7 nucleotides matching TRBD1. Germline V gene data show CDR1 as SEHNR and CDR2 as FQNEAQ (reference sequence). The CDR3 is 14 residues long. With 3 bases clipped from V and 1 base from J, the junction kept 1 base outside the gene matches. The CDR3 sequence is CASSFTGGTDTQYF. CDR3 nucleotides: TGTGCCAGCAGCTTCACAGGGGGCACAGATACGCAGTATTTT.

The J gene is TRBJ2-1, the V gene TRBV7-2, with TRBD2 matching over 7 bases. CDR3 length equals 14 residues. The V gene end was trimmed by 5 bases and the J gene end by 8 bases; junction bases not matched to a gene: 9. Germline lookup yields CDR1 SGHTA and CDR2 FQGNSA. CDR3: CASSGTGTIDEQFF. The CDR3 DNA reads as TGTGCCAGCAGCGGAACCGGGACTATCGATGAGCAGTTCTTC.

The CDR3 nucleotides read TGTGCCAGCAGCTTAGTGACATCTGGAAACACCATATATTTT. Protein sequence: CASSLVTSGNTIYF. The chain employs TRBV7-2 and TRBJ1-3; no reliable D call. Germline values: CDR1 SGHTA, CDR2 FQGNSA. The V end was cut by 1 base, the J end by 1 base, with 5 bases between. This CDR3 is 14 amino acids long.

The chain employs TRBV29-1 and TRBJ1-1, with 9 positions matching TRBD1. CDR1 SQVTM and CDR2 ANQGSEA come from the germline V gene. This CDR3 contains 12 residues. V was clipped by 6 bases and J by 3 bases; unmatched bases: 2. The CDR3 reads CSVGTGHTEAFF. DNA of the CDR3: TGCAGCGTCGGGACAGGGCACACTGAAGCTTTCTTT.

This clonotype was seen a few times. V gene TRBV18 combines with J gene TRBJ2-1, with D possibly being TRBD1 or TRBD2 (5 bases each). Germline-derived CDR1 and CDR2 are KGHSH and LQKENI. The V gene lost 0 bases and the J gene lost 7 bases, with 10 bases spanning the gap. The CDR3 has 14 residues. Here the CDR3 DNA reads TGTGCCAGCTCACCACCGTGGGGACGAAATGAGCAGTTCTTC. This gives the protein CASSPPWGRNEQFF.

This sequence joins TRBV10-3 and TRBJ2-5, with TRBD1 identical over 8 bases. Germline CDR1 is ENHRY and CDR2 is SYGVKD. The CDR3 runs 16 residues. V lost 3 bases, J lost 2 bases, and 8 bases stayed unmatched. The CDR3 DNA reads as TGTGCCATCAGTGATAGGGACAGGAATAGACAAGAGACCCAGTACTTC. Encoded protein: CAISDRDRNRQETQYF.